The 4 T cell receptor beta chains below come from one sample, sequenced in a study of a mutant IDH1 vaccine in newly diagnosed glioma. Their antigens remain unidentified. TCRdb's table, derived via immunoSEQ multiplex PCR, lists solely in-frame clones and lacks some. The top ten clones hold approximately 15% of a sample with 25,000 to 30,000 clones, around 80% of them seen once. Specified time point: week 23, last vaccination. Vaccination used 300 ug of mutant IDH1 20-mer peptide per dose, with topical imiquimod. The specimen comprised PBMCs, sampled from a glioma patient whose treatment included an IDH1 peptide vaccine. These receptor sequences come from a woman in her 30s with glioma.

The chain has TRBV4-3 and TRBJ2-7, with D possibly being TRBD2 (5 bases). V was clipped by 4 bases and J by 6 bases, with 16 bases between them. The germline V gene encodes CDR1 LGHNA and CDR2 YSLEER. The CDR3 has 14 residues. The CDR3 DNA reads as TGCGCCAGCAGCCCATTCCACAATGAGGGCGAGCAGTACTTC. It is translated as CASSPFHNEGEQYF.

The CDR3 is CASSRRTGGFEKLFF. Here the CDR3 DNA reads TGTGCCAGCAGCCGGAGGACAGGGGGCTTTGAAAAACTGTTTTTT. The chain couples TRBV5-6 to TRBJ1-4; the match to TRBD1 covers 11 bases. The germline gives CDR1 SGHDT, CDR2 YYEEEE. V trimming: 4 bases; J trimming: 7 bases; junction bases outside the gene matches: 6. There are 15 residues in the CDR3.

V gene TRBV5-4 combines with J gene TRBJ1-1; TRBD1 matches at 7 bases. Germline CDR1 and CDR2: SGHNT and YYREEE (reference sequence). Trimming took 4 bases from V and 1 from J; bases not matched to a gene: 7. The CDR3 is made up of 15 amino acids. CDR3 sequence: CASSVRRDRNTEAFF. The DNA for the CDR3 is TGTGCCAGCAGCGTGCGTCGGGACAGGAACACTGAAGCTTTCTTT.

The chain recombines TRBV15 with TRBJ1-6; maybe TRBD1 (6 bases). Trimming pared 0 bases from V and 10 bases from J, leaving 13 bases between. Germline V gives CDR1 LNHNV, CDR2 YYDKDF (reference sequence). This CDR3 is built from 15 residues. In nucleotides, the CDR3 is TGTGCCACCAGCAGAGATGCAGGACAGCAGTCACCCCTCCACTTT. Amino acid sequence: CATSRDAGQQSPLHF.